Each of the 28 T cell receptor beta chains below was sequenced from the same sample in a study of cytomegalovirus exposure and HLA in healthy donors (dated by TCRdb to about 2017). The receptor library was made with the immunoSEQ multiplex PCR assay. A mixture of 60 forward primers for TCR Vbeta segments and 13 reverse primers for TCR Jbeta segments was used in the multiplex PCR. Held by TCRdb, this immuneACCESS table contains in-frame sequences only and omits some clones. Under half of the omission traces to an unresolved V gene where checked; the cause of the rest is unknown. This sample lists fewer than 130,000 clones; roughly 80% were detected once. The ten largest account for 6.2% of the sample. Sequencing used PBMCs. These receptors were taken from a man aged 25 to 40 in good health and CMV-seropositive.

The J gene is TRBJ1-1, the V gene TRBV6-1; no definite D call. The CDR3 sequence is 13 residues long. The V end lost 7 bases, the J end lost 0 bases, and 9 bases lay between the germline ends. Germline V lookup: CDR1 MNHNS, CDR2 SASEGT. The CDR3 bases are TGTGCCAGCACCCGGGTCCTGAACACTGAAGCTTTCTTT. Protein product: CASTRVLNTEAFF.

The chain is built from TRBV7-6 and TRBJ2-5, with D uncertain. The CDR3 sequence is 13 residues long. The germline V gene encodes CDR1 SGHVS and CDR2 FNYEAQ. V was cut by 1 base and J by 5 bases, with 8 bases left in between. CDR3 in amino acids: CASSLVSLETQYF. The CDR3 DNA follows: TGTGCCAGCAGCTTAGTGTCTTTGGAGACCCAGTACTTC.

The chain uses TRBV6-1 and TRBJ2-6; possibly TRBD2 for D (5 bases). The ends were cut back, 2 bases at V and 0 bases at J, with 5 bases in the middle. CDR1 is MNHNS and CDR2 is SASEGT in the germline V gene. This CDR3 is 15 amino acids long. The CDR3 loop reads CASSERGSGANVLTF. The CDR3 nucleotides read TGTGCCAGCAGTGAACGGGGCTCTGGGGCCAACGTCCTGACTTTC.

This clone has just a few counts. The V and J genes are TRBV6-5 and TRBJ1-6; 9 nucleotides agree with TRBD1. CDR1 and CDR2 (germline): MNHEY, SVGAGI. The V and J ends lost 6 bases and 8 bases, in that order; junction bases with no gene match: 2. The CDR3 has 13 amino acids. The CDR3 sequence: CASRDRGDSPLHF. The CDR3 nucleotides are TGTGCCAGCAGGGACAGGGGTGATTCACCCCTCCACTTT.

The V call is TRBV10-3, the J call TRBJ2-7; no clear D gene. This CDR3 comprises 12 residues. Per germline, CDR1 ENHRY and CDR2 SYGVKD. The V end lost 8 bases, the J end lost 3 bases, and 11 bases lay between the germline ends. CDR3 residues: CAIGTSGYEQYF. The CDR3 DNA reads as TGTGCCATCGGAACCTCAGGCTACGAGCAGTACTTC.

Only one count was recorded for this clone. The rearrangement uses TRBV27 and TRBJ1-2; D is undetermined. Germline-derived CDR1 and CDR2 are MNHEY and SMNVEV (reference sequence). The CDR3 spans 19 residues. Trimming removed 4 bases at V and 8 bases at J, with 32 bases between. In DNA form, the CDR3 reads TGTGCCAGCAGTTCCCCATCAAGGAGGGTCGGATCTAGCTTCGGGGGCTACACCTTC. Its translation is CASSSPSRRVGSSFGGYTF.

This clone was counted between two and nine times. This chain uses TRBV15 with TRBJ1-4; D is perhaps TRBD1 (6 bases). Trimming shortened V by 3 bases and J by 8 bases, and 10 bases separated the two germline ends. Germline V gene sequence: CDR1 LNHNV, CDR2 YYDKDF (reference sequence). The CDR3 loop spans 13 amino acids. CDR3 loop: CATSSETGEKLFF. CDR3 nucleotides: TGTGCCACCAGCAGTGAAACAGGGGAAAAACTGTTTTTT.

The V gene is TRBV7-9, the J gene TRBJ2-5, with a tentative D call TRBD1 (6 bases). The J call may be wrong; the DNA end is better matched by TRBJ2-7. The CDR3 has 15 amino acids. The germline V gene has CDR1 SEHNR and CDR2 FQNEAQ (reference sequence). The CDR3 region is CASSFSGDISYEQYF. The CDR3 coding sequence is TGTGCCAGCAGCTTCTCCGGGGACATCTCCTACGAGCAGTACTTC.

The V and J genes are TRBV7-2 and TRBJ1-5; the match to TRBD1 covers 7 bases. CDR3 length: 14 residues. The ends lost 6 bases at V and 5 bases at J; junction bases unmatched: 7. Germline CDR1 reads SGHTA; CDR2 reads FQGNSA. CDR3 sequence reads: CASSEDRRDQPQHF. The CDR3 coding sequence is TGTGCCAGCAGTGAGGACAGGAGGGATCAGCCCCAGCATTTT.

V and J are TRBV6-5 and TRBJ1-1, with D perhaps TRBD1 (6 bases). This CDR3 is 11 amino acids long. The germline gives CDR1 MNHEY, CDR2 SVGAGI. The V end lost 6 bases, the J end lost 8 bases, and 10 bases lay between the germline ends. In DNA form, the CDR3 reads TGTGCCAGCAGACAGGGACGGGAAGCTTTCTTT. Protein: CASRQGREAFF.

The chain recombines TRBV9 with TRBJ2-7; 14 nucleotides line up with TRBD2. Germline V gene lookup returns CDR1 SGDLS and CDR2 YYNGEE. Trimming at V came to 4 bases and at J to 2 bases, leaving 5 bases not matched to a gene. The CDR3 runs to 16 residues. The CDR3 bases are TGTGCCAGCAGCCCCGGGGGACTAGCGGGGGCCTACGAGCAGTACTTC. This sequence encodes CASSPGGLAGAYEQYF.

This clone was seen more than once but under ten times. The CDR3 nucleotides read TGTGCCAGCAGCCTACAGGGGGCTGGTGGCTACACCTTC. Translated: CASSLQGAGGYTF. The chain couples TRBV5-5 to TRBJ1-2; TRBD1 aligns across 9 bases. CDR1 is SGHKS and CDR2 is YYEKEE in the germline V gene (reference sequence). V lost 4 bases and J lost 7; bases outside the gene matches: 5. CDR3 length equals 13 residues.

This chain uses TRBV4-3 with TRBJ2-7; 11 bases map to TRBD1. The CDR3 totals 17 residues. J gave up 2 bases and V 1 base, and 7 bases lay outside the gene matches. Germline CDR1 is LGHNA and CDR2 is YSLEER. Here the CDR3 DNA reads TGCGCCAGCAGCCAAGTTCCTACGGGACAGGGGGCCTACGAGCAGTACTTC. Its translation is CASSQVPTGQGAYEQYF.

The gene calls are TRBV9 and TRBJ1-1; no firm D call. The germline V and J ends were trimmed by 3 bases and 1 base, with 7 bases remaining between them. CDR1 and CDR2 (germline): SGDLS, YYNGEE. The CDR3 runs 13 residues. CDR3 protein: CASSATPNTEAFF. CDR3 nucleotides: TGTGCCAGCAGCGCGACACCGAACACTGAAGCTTTCTTT.

The chain recombines TRBV19 with TRBJ1-4; D not resolved. This CDR3 contains 14 residues. V was clipped by 2 bases and J by 5 bases, with 9 bases between them. Germline CDR1 and CDR2: LNHDA and SQIVND (reference sequence). Here the CDR3 reads CASSIQASNEKLFF. The CDR3 DNA is TGTGCCAGTAGTATACAGGCTTCGAATGAAAAACTGTTTTTT.

The chain couples TRBV2 to TRBJ1-2, with TRBD1 matching 7 bases. Trimming took 7 bases from V and 4 from J; bases not matched to a gene: 12. CDR3 length: 15 residues. The germline V gene has CDR1 SNHLY and CDR2 FYNNEI. DNA for the CDR3: TGTGCCAGCAAGACGGGGACAGCGACTCTCTATGGCTACACCTTC. Translation: CASKTGTATLYGYTF.

The chain employs TRBV5-8 and TRBJ1-4; no definite D call. V was cut by 5 bases and J by 3 bases, with 11 bases left in between. The CDR3 spans 14 residues. The germline gives CDR1 SGHTS, CDR2 YDEGEE. The CDR3 loop reads CASSFTFPNEKLFF. CDR3 nucleotide sequence: TGTGCCAGCAGTTTTACATTCCCTAATGAAAAACTGTTTTTT. Supplemented by reference TRBV5-8 and TRBJ1-4, the full variable domain reads EAGVTQSPTHLIKTRGQQATLRCSPISGHTSVYWYQQALGLGLQFLLWYDEGEERNRGNFPPRFSGRQFPNYSSELNVNALELEDSALYLCASSFTFPNEKLFFGSGTQLSVL.

The chain combines TRBV13 with TRBJ2-5; D may be TRBD1 (6 bases). The DNA matches TRBJ2-7 better at its end, which makes the J call doubtful. Looked up from germline, CDR1 is PRHDT and CDR2 is FYEKMQ (reference sequence). CDR3 size: 12 residues. CDR3 sequence: CASSLGGGEQYF. The CDR3 DNA follows: TGTGCCAGCAGCTTAGGAGGGGGCGAGCAGTACTTC.

The V call is TRBV4-1, the J call TRBJ2-7; possible D gene TRBD2, 5 bases. The CDR3 is 14 residues long. Trimming left V 0 bases short and J 6 bases short, with 12 bases between. CDR1 is MGHRA and CDR2 is YSYEKL in the germline V gene. The CDR3 DNA follows: TGCGCCAGCAGCCAAGAGCCGACGGGATTCGAGCAGTACTTC. This gives the protein CASSQEPTGFEQYF.

The chain joins TRBV2 to TRBJ2-5; 8 bases are shared with TRBD2. The CDR3 spans 15 residues. Germline assignment: CDR1 SNHLY and CDR2 FYNNEI. The V and J ends lost 6 bases and 2 bases, in that order; junction bases with no gene match: 8. The CDR3 spells CASRVLPGGQETQYF. DNA for the CDR3: TGTGCCAGCAGGGTCCTTCCGGGGGGGCAAGAGACCCAGTACTTC.

The chain has TRBV14 and TRBJ1-1; 9 nucleotides agree with TRBD1. Germline lookup yields CDR1 SGHDN and CDR2 FVKESK. The CDR3 runs to 15 residues. V lost 0 bases and J lost 8; bases outside the gene matches: 7. The CDR3 DNA reads as TGTGCCAGCAGCCAAGATTGGGCGGGACAGGGAGAAGCTTTCTTT. Translated, it gives CASSQDWAGQGEAFF. Full variable domain (remainder filled in from reference TRBV14 and TRBJ1-1): EAGVTQFPSHSVIEKGQTVTLRCDPISGHDNLYWYRRVMGKEIKFLLHFVKESKQDESGMPNNRFLAERTGGTYSTLKVQPAELEDSGVYFCASSQDWAGQGEAFFGQGTRLTVV.

In its sample, this clone was seen once. J is TRBJ2-6 and V is TRBV19, with TRBD1 matching 7 bases. Germline CDR1 is LNHDA and CDR2 is SQIVND (reference sequence). The CDR3 totals 16 residues. Trimming removed 5 bases from V and 0 bases from J; junction bases left unmatched: 4. The chain's CDR3 is CASSRQGLSGANVLTF. The CDR3 nucleotides are TGTGCCAGTAGTCGACAGGGCCTCTCTGGGGCCAACGTCCTGACTTTC.

The chain is built from TRBV4-2 and TRBJ1-2, with D maybe TRBD1 (5 bases). Trimming cost V 0 bases and J 2 bases, with 13 bases left between them. There are 16 residues in the CDR3. Looked up from germline, CDR1 is LGHNA and CDR2 is YNFKEQ. This chain's CDR3 is CASSQEFLQGNYGYTF. CDR3 DNA: TGTGCCAGCAGCCAAGAATTTCTCCAGGGAAACTATGGCTACACCTTC.

The chain uses TRBV4-1 and TRBJ2-5; a possible D gene is TRBD1 (5 bases). The CDR3 spans 15 residues. Germline CDR1 and CDR2: MGHRA and YSYEKL. V was clipped by 4 bases and J by 4 bases, with 16 bases between them. CDR3 DNA: TGCGCCAGCAGCCGTGGGTCAGGGTTCGGAGAGACCCAGTACTTC. Amino acids: CASSRGSGFGETQYF.

The chain joins TRBV7-9 to TRBJ1-4; TRBD1 is a possible D gene (6 bases). The CDR3 contains 14 residues. Trimming pared 5 bases from V and 7 bases from J, leaving 14 bases between. Germline assignment: CDR1 SEHNR and CDR2 FQNEAQ (reference sequence). CDR3 in amino acids: CASSPLGGGEKLFF. CDR3 bases: TGTGCCAGCAGCCCCTTAGGGGGGGGTGAAAAACTGTTTTTT.

The chain has TRBV18 and TRBJ1-1; D not certain. Germline CDR1 KGHSH, CDR2 LQKENI. This CDR3 region has 16 residues. V lost 4 bases to trimming and J lost 4 bases, with 19 bases between them. CDR3 sequence: CASSLSSDLEGTEAFF. The CDR3 bases are TGTGCCAGCTCACTGTCTTCGGACCTAGAGGGCACTGAAGCTTTCTTT.

This sequence joins TRBV11-2 and TRBJ2-7; 7 nucleotides agree with TRBD2. J was trimmed by 0 bases and V by 5 bases; bases with no gene match: 4. Looked up from germline, CDR1 is SGHAT and CDR2 is FQNNGV. This CDR3 region has 14 residues. The CDR3 sequence is CASSMGGSSYEQYF. CDR3 nucleotide sequence: TGTGCCAGCAGCATGGGGGGGAGCTCCTACGAGCAGTACTTC. The complete variable domain, with remaining parts taken from reference TRBV11-2 and TRBJ2-7, reads EAGVAQSPRYKIIEKRQSVAFWCNPISGHATLYWYQQILGQGPKLLIQFQNNGVVDDSQLPKDRFSAERLKGVDSTLKIQPAKLEDSAVYLCASSMGGSSYEQYFGPGTRLTVT.

The CDR3 DNA reads as TGTGCCAGCAGACCCGGGACACTAACCTACGAGCAGTACTTC. Translation gives CASRPGTLTYEQYF. J is TRBJ2-7 and V is TRBV6-1; possible D gene TRBD1, 6 bases. The germline gives CDR1 MNHNS, CDR2 SASEGT. V was shortened by 6 bases and J by 2 bases, with 14 bases between the two germline ends. The CDR3 covers 14 residues.